Included here is one TCR beta chain sequence, with context. The sample is drawn from a study of blood T cell repertoires in COVID-19. Overall study: Acute and convalescent COVID-19 specimens originated in the United States, Italy and Spain. Nucleic acid was either cDNA or gDNA, and it came from T cells, B-cell-depleted T cells, or PBMCs.

This CDR3 is 12 amino acids long. The germline V gene has CDR1 MNHEY and CDR2 SVGAGI. J was trimmed by 3 bases and V by 6 bases; bases with no gene match: 0. Study processing details: Estimation of nucleated cell counts was performed using reference gene primer amplification. Generated by immunoSEQ multiplex PCR, the TCRdb table keeps only in-frame clones and is missing some. D and trimming come from the DNA, and the V and J calls and clone size come from that table. The sample consists of 150,000 to 200,000 clones, around 87% of them appearing once. The chain carries TRBV6-5 and TRBJ2-7; 9 bases match TRBD2. Source material: peripheral blood. The TCR originated in a woman aged 80 or older in a cohort sampled during active or convalescent COVID-19. CDR3 DNA sequence: TGTGCCAGCAGAGCGGGAGGCTACGAGCAGTACTTC. This gives the protein CASRAGGYEQYF.